This T cell receptor beta chain derives from a study of blood T cell repertoires in COVID-19. Overall study context: The United States, Italy and Spain supplied acute and convalescent COVID-19 samples.

Everyone who took part was roughly 18 to 89 years old, and they came from about 25 US areas. Clinical history reported by participants formed the basis on which cohorts were assigned. The V gene end was trimmed by 3 bases and the J gene end by 8 bases; junction bases not matched to a gene: 4. Germline CDR1 reads KGHDR; CDR2 reads SFDVKD. There are 15 residues in the CDR3. Points on this clone: This specimen includes other DNA sequences encoding the same CDR3.

Using immunoSEQ multiplex PCR, the repertoire was profiled, and TCRdb retains in-frame clones only, with some absent. The top ten clones hold under 4% of a sample with 200,000 or so clones, 80% to 90% of them seen once. What was sequenced was PBMCs or T cells enriched from blood (not recorded which). This receptor was taken from a woman between 18 and 29 years old in a cohort exposed to, infected with or recovered from COVID-19 (not recorded which). The chain combines TRBV24-1 with TRBJ1-4; 11 bases are a match to TRBD1. This CDR3 reads CATSDPGTGGEKLFF. The CDR3 coding sequence is TGTGCCACCAGTGATCCCGGGACAGGGGGAGAAAAACTGTTTTTT.